This T cell receptor beta chain was observed in a study of OX40 agonist ivuxolimab in advanced cancers. Whole-study findings and limits: Expanded peripheral T cell antigen specificity was not determined.

Clones were sequenced by immunoSEQ multiplex PCR, and TCRdb holds only the in-frame ones, with some missing. The data contain 70,000 to 95,000 clones, approximately 86% of them singletons. The J segment lost 4 bases and the V segment lost 3 bases, leaving 9 bases of the junction unmatched. Germline CDR1 SGDLS, CDR2 YYNGEE. This CDR3 region has 18 residues. To note about this clone: Its antigen remains unknown.

The receptor was derived from an adult with an advanced solid tumor such as melanoma, head and neck, liver or kidney cancer. Here the sequenced sample was CD4+ or CD8+ T cells sorted from blood, taken in a trial of the OX40 agonist ivuxolimab. The chain uses TRBV9 and TRBJ2-1; the match to TRBD2 covers 14 bases. The CDR3 DNA sequence: TGTGCCAGCAGCGCTAAAGAACGGACTAGCGGGGGGTACAATGAGCAGTTCTTC. Its translation is CASSAKERTSGGYNEQFF.